The rows below give T cell receptor beta chains drawn from one sample of a study of cytomegalovirus exposure and HLA in healthy donors. The repertoire was sequenced with immunoSEQ multiplex PCR; TCRdb's copy has only in-frame clones and lacks some. The data hold fewer than 200,000 clones, with roughly 96% observed a single time. Sequencing was performed on PBMCs. The receptors derive from a woman between 18 and 30 years old in good health and CMV-seronegative. Both conserved end residues are part of each CDR3. The D gene is left open where the match is weak. Clone size is given for some rows only: seen once, a few or many times, or a class if the clone is expanded.

d_call,j_call,clone_size,v_call,cdr3_nt,cdr3_aa
-,TRBJ1-5,-,TRBV6-5,TGTGCCAGCGGCACCGGGGTGGGCAATCAGCCCCAGCATTTT,CASGTGVGNQPQHF
-,TRBJ2-2,-,TRBV7-3,TGTGCCAGCAGCTTAAGCCCAGGTAGAACCGGGGAGCTGTTTTTT,CASSLSPGRTGELFF
-,TRBJ2-1,-,TRBV18,TGTGCCAGCTCACGTTCAGCGGTTACTAAGAATGAGCAGTTCTTC,CASSRSAVTKNEQFF
TRBD1,TRBJ1-1,-,TRBV19,TGTGCCAGTAGTATACAGGGACAGGGGGCAGGGGAAGCTTTCTTT,CASSIQGQGAGEAFF
-,TRBJ1-1,-,TRBV7-9,TGTGCCAGCAGCCTGGTCGGGTGGTCCCTATTGAACACTGAAGCTTTCTTT,CASSLVGWSLLNTEAFF
TRBD2,TRBJ2-5,-,TRBV5-8,TGTGCCAGCAGCTTGCAAGTGGGTGCGGGGGGCCGCCAAGAGACCCAGTACTTC,CASSLQVGAGGRQETQYF
TRBD1,TRBJ1-2,-,TRBV15,TGTGCCACCAGGGAAGGGGGCGGAGCTAACTATGGCTACACCTTC,CATREGGGANYGYTF
-,TRBJ1-6,-,TRBV18,TGTGCCAGCTCCCCGGACAGAAATTCACCCCTCCACTTT,CASSPDRNSPLHF
-,TRBJ2-3,-,TRBV9,TGTGCCAGCAGCAATCAACCACAGTCCCTTCAACCAGATACGCAGTATTTT,CASSNQPQSLQPDTQYF
TRBD2,TRBJ2-1,-,TRBV4-1,TGCGCCAGCAGCCAGTTGAATAGCGGGGGCCGGAATGAGCAGTTCTTC,CASSQLNSGGRNEQFF
TRBD2,TRBJ2-5,-,TRBV4-3,TGCGCCAGCAGCCAAGGTGTTGGAGCGGGGGGTCGTGGCGCAGAGACCCAGTACTTC,CASSQGVGAGGRGAETQYF
-,TRBJ1-2,-,TRBV6-1,TGTGCCAGCAGTGAGAACTGGGGAGGTGGCTACACCTTC,CASSENWGGGYTF
TRBD2,TRBJ2-3,-,TRBV7-3,TGTGCCAGCAGCCTCGCGGGGGGCACAGATACGCAGTATTTT,CASSLAGGTDTQYF
-,TRBJ1-5,-,TRBV4-3,TGCGCCAGCAGCCAAGATTTATGGGGGGATCAGCCCCAGCATTTT,CASSQDLWGDQPQHF
-,TRBJ2-3,-,TRBV7-6,TGTGCCAGCAGCATCGGACAGTTACCTAGCACAGATACGCAGTATTTT,CASSIGQLPSTDTQYF
-,TRBJ1-2,-,TRBV19,TGTGCCAGTTCTCCAGGAATATATGGCTACACCTTC,CASSPGIYGYTF
TRBD2,TRBJ2-5,once,TRBV19,TGTGCCAGTAGTAGTCTAGCGGGCTTAGGGACCCAGTACTTC,CASSSLAGLGTQYF
-,TRBJ2-7,-,TRBV5-1,TGCGCCAGCAGCTTGGTATCAGGTAGCTCCTACGAGCAGTACTTC,CASSLVSGSSYEQYF
TRBD2,TRBJ2-7,-,TRBV5-6,TGTGCCAGCAGTTTTGGGGACTACTCCTACGAGCAGTACTTC,CASSFGDYSYEQYF
-,TRBJ1-1,-,TRBV7-2,TGTGCCAGCAGCCCCAGTAGAGGGGCTTTCTTT,CASSPSRGAFF
-,TRBJ2-5,-,TRBV9,TGTGCCAGCAGCGGAACAGGGTATCAAGAGACCCAGTACTTC,CASSGTGYQETQYF
-,TRBJ2-7,-,TRBV11-3,TGTGCCAGCAGCTTAGGCTCCGGGGGGCTCTACGAGCAGTACTTC,CASSLGSGGLYEQYF
-,TRBJ2-7,-,TRBV7-9,TGTGCCAGCAGCGCCAGCTCCTACGAGCAGTACTTC,CASSASSYEQYF
TRBD2,TRBJ2-2,-,TRBV7-6,TGTGCCAGCACCCTGGGACTAGCGGGGGGGCCCGTCGTCACCGGGGAGCTGTTTTTT,CASTLGLAGGPVVTGELFF
-,TRBJ2-2,-,TRBV7-2,TGTGCCAGCAGCTTATGGGCCAGGTCGAACACCGGGGAGCTGTTTTTT,CASSLWARSNTGELFF
-,TRBJ2-7,-,TRBV6-5,TGTGCCAGCATCCAGTCCTACAGGAGCTCCTACGAGCAGTACTTC,CASIQSYRSSYEQYF
-,TRBJ2-7,-,TRBV5-1,TGCGCCAGCAGCCAACCCTCAGGACCAGGGGCCGCTGGTGAGCAGTACTTC,CASSQPSGPGAAGEQYF
TRBD2,TRBJ2-1,-,TRBV7-2,TGTGCCAGCAGCTCGCCCTTGAGCGGGGGGAGCTCCTACAATGAGCAGTTCTTC,CASSSPLSGGSSYNEQFF
TRBD2,TRBJ2-1,-,TRBV4-2,TGTGCCAGCAGCCAAGAAATCCGCGCGACCCGGGGGGTTGAGCAGTTCTTC,CASSQEIRATRGVEQFF
-,TRBJ2-1,-,TRBV2,TGTGCCAGCAGTGAAACGCGGGGGCCCTACAATGAGCAGTTCTTC,CASSETRGPYNEQFF
-,TRBJ1-2,-,TRBV19,TGTGCCAGTAGTATCACGGCGGACTATGGCTACACCTTC,CASSITADYGYTF
-,TRBJ2-3,-,TRBV6-6,TGTGCCAGCAGTTATCCTTCTCGCACAGATACGCAGTATTTT,CASSYPSRTDTQYF
-,TRBJ1-4,-,TRBV21-1,TGTGCCAGCACGGTCCAGGGGGATGAAACTAATGAAAAACTGTTTTTT,CASTVQGDETNEKLFF
TRBD1,TRBJ1-4,-,TRBV18,TGTGCCAGCTCACCCAGGGACAGCGCAACTAATGAAAAACTGTTTTTT,CASSPRDSATNEKLFF
-,TRBJ1-1,-,TRBV12-5,TGTGCTAGTGGTTTCGACTTGTTCCGGGTGAACACTGAAGCTTTCTTT,CASGFDLFRVNTEAFF
-,TRBJ1-4,-,TRBV4-1,TGCGCCAGCAGCCAAGGGGCCGAGTTTAATGAAAAACTGTTTTTT,CASSQGAEFNEKLFF
TRBD1,TRBJ1-4,once,TRBV29-1,TGCAGCGTCGATAGGACAGGGTTGGGTGAAAAACTGTTTTTT,CSVDRTGLGEKLFF
TRBD2,TRBJ2-7,-,TRBV11-2,TGTGCCAGCAGCTTAGGGACTAGTTTGGACGAGCAGTACTTC,CASSLGTSLDEQYF
-,TRBJ1-5,-,TRBV7-3,TGTGCCAGCAGCTTAAAGAGGAGGGGATGGAATCAGCCCCAGCATTTT,CASSLKRRGWNQPQHF
-,TRBJ2-7,once,TRBV7-2,TGTGCCAGCAGCCCGCCTGCAGGGTCCGAGCAGTACTTC,CASSPPAGSEQYF
-,TRBJ2-4,-,TRBV7-3,TGTGCCAGCAGCTTAACCTCCGGAGCAAGAAACATTCAGTACTTC,CASSLTSGARNIQYF
TRBD2,TRBJ2-1,-,TRBV25-1,TGTGCCAGCAGTGATTCGGCGGGGACTAGCGGTTACAATGAGCAGTTCTTC,CASSDSAGTSGYNEQFF
-,TRBJ2-5,-,TRBV6-6,TGTGCCAGCAGTTACTCGTTGCGAGGAACCCAGTACTTC,CASSYSLRGTQYF
TRBD1,TRBJ1-2,-,TRBV7-2,TGTGCCAGCAGCTTAGAGGGGGCCGGCTATGGCTACACCTTC,CASSLEGAGYGYTF
-,TRBJ1-1,-,TRBV18,TGTGCCAGCTCACCACAGGGGACATCGGAAGCTTTCTTT,CASSPQGTSEAFF
-,TRBJ2-1,-,TRBV4-2,TGTGCCAGCAGCCTGACCCTAGGAGATGAGCAGTTCTTC,CASSLTLGDEQFF
TRBD2,TRBJ2-1,once,TRBV6-1,TGTGCCAGTCGGAGACTAGCGGGGGGCAATGAGCAGTTCTTC,CASRRLAGGNEQFF
TRBD2,TRBJ2-5,-,TRBV6-5,TGTGCCAGCAGAAGGACTAGCGGGGGGGCCGAGACCCAGTACTTC,CASRRTSGGAETQYF
TRBD1,TRBJ2-5,-,TRBV6-1,TGTGCCAGCGGCGACAGGGGGCGAGAGACCCAGTACTTC,CASGDRGRETQYF
-,TRBJ2-5,-,TRBV4-3,TGCGCCAGCAGCCAAGGTCTGGCCCAAGAGACCCAGTACTTC,CASSQGLAQETQYF
TRBD2,TRBJ2-1,-,TRBV6-5,TGTGCCAGCAGTTACTCGAGTAATGTCGGCCGGGAGGGGTTCTTC,CASSYSSNVGREGFF
TRBD1,TRBJ2-7,-,TRBV5-5,TGTGCCAGCAGCCCCGGGACAGCCTACGAGCAGTACTTC,CASSPGTAYEQYF
-,TRBJ1-1,-,TRBV5-6,TGTGCCAGCAGCTGGCGGAGGGGTGGGGGAAACACTGAAGCTTTCTTT,CASSWRRGGGNTEAFF